This TCR beta chain was identified in a study of T cell repertoires in aging, cancer and after chemotherapy. Whole-study context: The whole study produced a dataset of millions of TCR reads.

Multiplex touch-down PCR with TRB-A/B primers amplified rearranged V-D-J TRB sequences. One entry per CDR3 protein, called by TCRdb with MiXCR from the multiplex PCR reads. The sample records about 9,000 distinct CDR3 sequences, 23% being singletons. General study points: Untreated cancer patients had significantly lower blood TCR diversity than age-matched healthy donors. Thymic emigration or peripheral T cell expansion may be impaired by lymphoid organ infiltration in hematological cancer. These repertoire data do not allow conclusions about immunological memory after chemotherapy.

Within the sample, this clonotype is medium-sized. Its antigen is undetermined. Amplification of TCR beta used genomic DNA extracted from peripheral blood. The CDR3 extends over 13 amino acids. The ends were cut back, 6 bases at V and 5 bases at J, with 13 bases in the middle. From germline, CDR1 is SGHKS and CDR2 YYEKEE (reference sequence). This rearrangement joins TRBV5-5 to TRBJ2-3; TRBD2 might be the D (6 bases). The source material was blood. The receptor was derived from a human donor with a blood cancer. The donor label of this sample is uncertain. This CDR3 reads CASMIGGLDTQYF. DNA of the CDR3: TGTGCCAGCATGATCGGAGGGCTAGATACGCAGTATTTT.